This T cell receptor beta chain was captured by sequencing in a study of T-cell memory formation after mild COVID-19. This clonotype was detected only once. TCRdb ran MiXCR on the 5' RACE reads and lists one entry per CDR3 protein. Of around 49,000 distinct CDR3 sequences in the sample, 25% to 35% are singletons; the top ten hold around 45%. V was cut by 1 base and J by 0 bases, with 13 bases left in between. The V gene's germline CDR1 is MGHRA and CDR2 YSYEKL. The CDR3 is made up of 17 amino acids. The source is a man in his late teens or twenties who had mild COVID-19 (a few samples of this study predate the infection). Cell type and time point are not known. The sequencing sample was made of PBMCs or a T cell subset sorted from them (not recorded which). This chain connects TRBV4-1 to TRBJ1-3; no firm D call. Here the CDR3 DNA reads TGCGCCAGCAGCCAAGTATCCGCGTCCCTCTCTGGAAACACCATATATTTT. Protein sequence: CASSQVSASLSGNTIYF.